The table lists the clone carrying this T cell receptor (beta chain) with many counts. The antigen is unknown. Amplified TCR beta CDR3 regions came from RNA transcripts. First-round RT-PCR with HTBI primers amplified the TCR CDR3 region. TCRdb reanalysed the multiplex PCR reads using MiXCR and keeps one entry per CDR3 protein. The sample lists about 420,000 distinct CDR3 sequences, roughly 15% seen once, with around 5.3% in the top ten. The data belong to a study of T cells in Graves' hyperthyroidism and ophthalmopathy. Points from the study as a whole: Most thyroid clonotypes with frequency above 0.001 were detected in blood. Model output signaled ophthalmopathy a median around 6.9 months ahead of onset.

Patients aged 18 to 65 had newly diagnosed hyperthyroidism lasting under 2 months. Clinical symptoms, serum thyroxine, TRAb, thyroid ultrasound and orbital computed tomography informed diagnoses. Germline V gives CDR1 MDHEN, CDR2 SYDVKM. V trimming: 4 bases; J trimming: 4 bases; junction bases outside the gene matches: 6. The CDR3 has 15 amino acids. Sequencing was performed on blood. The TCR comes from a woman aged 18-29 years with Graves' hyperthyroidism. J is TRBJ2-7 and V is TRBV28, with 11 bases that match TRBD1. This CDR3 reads CASSSGTGGVYEQYF. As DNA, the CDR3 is TGTGCCAGCAGTTCAGGGACAGGGGGAGTGTACGAGCAGTACTTC.